The TCR beta chain under discussion was sequenced for a study of T cells after yellow fever vaccination. Note on this clonotype: Its antigen remains unidentified.

The length of the CDR3 is 12 residues. Trimming took off 4 bases at V and 4 bases at J, with 7 bases between the two ends. TCRdb re-called the 5' RACE reads through MiXCR, storing one row per CDR3 protein. Among about 160,000 distinct CDR3 sequences listed, 6% to 7.5% were seen once. Broader study findings: Post-booster samples contained most primary-vaccination clones (more than 95% CD4, around 88% CD8).

The specimen comprised CD4+ T cells sorted from PBMCs, sampled 5 to 6 days after the first yellow fever vaccination. The TCR comes from a man aged 18 to 30 who received the YFV17D yellow fever vaccine. The chain uses TRBV12-3 or TRBV12-4 and TRBJ2-5; D ambiguous. CDR3 residues: CASSSAVETQYF. The CDR3 DNA sequence: TGTGCCAGCAGTTCGGCGGTAGAGACCCAGTACTTC.